This T cell receptor (beta chain) stems from a study of CD8+ T cells in alopecia areata. Study-level information: Tofacitinib administration persisted for 6 to 18 months, succeeded by 6 months off drug.

cDNA serving as the sequencing template came from extracted, reverse transcribed RNA. Profiled with immunoSEQ multiplex PCR; TCRdb holds only in-frame clones, not every one. The data hold about 200,000 clones, with 57% observed a single time. V trimming: 6 bases; J trimming: 2 bases; junction bases outside the gene matches: 6. The CDR3 has 15 residues. Germline V gene data show CDR1 as MNHNY and CDR2 as SVGAGI (reference sequence). This clonotype was sampled from a human donor with alopecia areata. This chain joins TRBV6-6 and TRBJ2-7; 11 bases are a match to TRBD2. The sequences come from CD4+ T cells sorted from blood, collected at week 0. The CDR3 bases are TGTGCCAGCAGACCCGGGACTAGCGGTACCTACGAGCAGTACTTC. Translating it yields CASRPGTSGTYEQYF.